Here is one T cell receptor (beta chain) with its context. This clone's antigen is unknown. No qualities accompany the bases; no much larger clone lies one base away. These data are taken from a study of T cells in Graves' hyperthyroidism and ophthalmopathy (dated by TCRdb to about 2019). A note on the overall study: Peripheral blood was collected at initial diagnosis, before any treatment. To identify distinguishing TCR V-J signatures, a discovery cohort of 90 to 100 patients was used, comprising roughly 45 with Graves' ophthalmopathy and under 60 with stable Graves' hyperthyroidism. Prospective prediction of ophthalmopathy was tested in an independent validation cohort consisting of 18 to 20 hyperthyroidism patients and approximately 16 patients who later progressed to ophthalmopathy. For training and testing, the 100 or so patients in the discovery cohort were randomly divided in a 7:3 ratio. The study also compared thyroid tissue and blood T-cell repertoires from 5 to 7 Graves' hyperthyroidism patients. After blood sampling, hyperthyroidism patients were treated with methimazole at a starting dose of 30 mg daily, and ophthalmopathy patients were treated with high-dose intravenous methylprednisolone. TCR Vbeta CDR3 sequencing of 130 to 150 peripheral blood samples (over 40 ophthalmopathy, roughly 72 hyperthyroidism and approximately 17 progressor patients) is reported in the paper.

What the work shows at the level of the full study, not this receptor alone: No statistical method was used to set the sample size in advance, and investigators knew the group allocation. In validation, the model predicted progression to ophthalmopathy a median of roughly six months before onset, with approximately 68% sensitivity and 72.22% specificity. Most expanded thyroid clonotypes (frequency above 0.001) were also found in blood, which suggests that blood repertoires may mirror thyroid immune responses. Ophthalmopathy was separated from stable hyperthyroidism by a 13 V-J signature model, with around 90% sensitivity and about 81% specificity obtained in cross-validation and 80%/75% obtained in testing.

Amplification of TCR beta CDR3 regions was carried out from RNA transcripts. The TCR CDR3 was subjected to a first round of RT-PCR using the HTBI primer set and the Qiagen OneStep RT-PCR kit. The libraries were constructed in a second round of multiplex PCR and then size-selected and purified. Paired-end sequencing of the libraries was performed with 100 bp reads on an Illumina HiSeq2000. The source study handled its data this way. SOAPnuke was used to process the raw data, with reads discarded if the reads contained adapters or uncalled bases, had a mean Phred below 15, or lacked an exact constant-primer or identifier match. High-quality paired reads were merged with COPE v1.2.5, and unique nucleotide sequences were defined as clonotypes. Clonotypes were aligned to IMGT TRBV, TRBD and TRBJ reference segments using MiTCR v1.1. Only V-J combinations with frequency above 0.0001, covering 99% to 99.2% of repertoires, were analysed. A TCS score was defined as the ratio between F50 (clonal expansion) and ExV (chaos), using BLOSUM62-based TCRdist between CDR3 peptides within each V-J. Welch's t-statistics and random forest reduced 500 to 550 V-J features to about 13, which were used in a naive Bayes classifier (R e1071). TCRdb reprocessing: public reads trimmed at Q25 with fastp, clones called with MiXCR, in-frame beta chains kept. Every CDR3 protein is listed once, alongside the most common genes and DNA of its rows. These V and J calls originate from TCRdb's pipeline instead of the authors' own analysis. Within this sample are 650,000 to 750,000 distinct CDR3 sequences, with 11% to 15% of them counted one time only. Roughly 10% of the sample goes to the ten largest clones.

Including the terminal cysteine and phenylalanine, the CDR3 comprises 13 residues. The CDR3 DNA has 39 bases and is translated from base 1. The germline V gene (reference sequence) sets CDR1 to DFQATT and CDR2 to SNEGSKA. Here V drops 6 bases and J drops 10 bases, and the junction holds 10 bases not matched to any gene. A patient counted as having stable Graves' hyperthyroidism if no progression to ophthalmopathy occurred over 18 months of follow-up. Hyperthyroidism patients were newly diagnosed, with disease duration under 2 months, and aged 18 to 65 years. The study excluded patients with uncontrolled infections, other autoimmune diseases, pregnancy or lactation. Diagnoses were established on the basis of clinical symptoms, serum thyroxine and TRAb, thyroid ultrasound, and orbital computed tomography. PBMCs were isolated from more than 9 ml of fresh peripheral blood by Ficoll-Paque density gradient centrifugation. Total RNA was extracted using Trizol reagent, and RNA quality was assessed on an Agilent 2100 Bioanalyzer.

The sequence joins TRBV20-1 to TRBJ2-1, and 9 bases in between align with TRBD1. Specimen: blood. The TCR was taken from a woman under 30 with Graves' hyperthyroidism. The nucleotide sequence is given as TGCAGTGCCAACAGGGGGCTCTTGGTCGAGCAGTTCTTC. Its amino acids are CSANRGLLVEQFF.